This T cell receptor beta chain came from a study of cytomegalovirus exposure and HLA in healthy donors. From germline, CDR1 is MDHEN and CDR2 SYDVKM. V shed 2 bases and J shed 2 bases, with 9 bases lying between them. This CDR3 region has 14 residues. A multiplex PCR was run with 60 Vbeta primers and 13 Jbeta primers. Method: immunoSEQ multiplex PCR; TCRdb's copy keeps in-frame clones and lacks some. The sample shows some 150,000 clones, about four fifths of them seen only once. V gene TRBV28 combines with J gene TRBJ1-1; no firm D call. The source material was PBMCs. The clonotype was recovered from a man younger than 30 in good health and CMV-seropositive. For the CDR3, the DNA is TGTGCCAGCAGTTTAGGTTTGAGTAACACTGAAGCTTTCTTT. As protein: CASSLGLSNTEAFF.